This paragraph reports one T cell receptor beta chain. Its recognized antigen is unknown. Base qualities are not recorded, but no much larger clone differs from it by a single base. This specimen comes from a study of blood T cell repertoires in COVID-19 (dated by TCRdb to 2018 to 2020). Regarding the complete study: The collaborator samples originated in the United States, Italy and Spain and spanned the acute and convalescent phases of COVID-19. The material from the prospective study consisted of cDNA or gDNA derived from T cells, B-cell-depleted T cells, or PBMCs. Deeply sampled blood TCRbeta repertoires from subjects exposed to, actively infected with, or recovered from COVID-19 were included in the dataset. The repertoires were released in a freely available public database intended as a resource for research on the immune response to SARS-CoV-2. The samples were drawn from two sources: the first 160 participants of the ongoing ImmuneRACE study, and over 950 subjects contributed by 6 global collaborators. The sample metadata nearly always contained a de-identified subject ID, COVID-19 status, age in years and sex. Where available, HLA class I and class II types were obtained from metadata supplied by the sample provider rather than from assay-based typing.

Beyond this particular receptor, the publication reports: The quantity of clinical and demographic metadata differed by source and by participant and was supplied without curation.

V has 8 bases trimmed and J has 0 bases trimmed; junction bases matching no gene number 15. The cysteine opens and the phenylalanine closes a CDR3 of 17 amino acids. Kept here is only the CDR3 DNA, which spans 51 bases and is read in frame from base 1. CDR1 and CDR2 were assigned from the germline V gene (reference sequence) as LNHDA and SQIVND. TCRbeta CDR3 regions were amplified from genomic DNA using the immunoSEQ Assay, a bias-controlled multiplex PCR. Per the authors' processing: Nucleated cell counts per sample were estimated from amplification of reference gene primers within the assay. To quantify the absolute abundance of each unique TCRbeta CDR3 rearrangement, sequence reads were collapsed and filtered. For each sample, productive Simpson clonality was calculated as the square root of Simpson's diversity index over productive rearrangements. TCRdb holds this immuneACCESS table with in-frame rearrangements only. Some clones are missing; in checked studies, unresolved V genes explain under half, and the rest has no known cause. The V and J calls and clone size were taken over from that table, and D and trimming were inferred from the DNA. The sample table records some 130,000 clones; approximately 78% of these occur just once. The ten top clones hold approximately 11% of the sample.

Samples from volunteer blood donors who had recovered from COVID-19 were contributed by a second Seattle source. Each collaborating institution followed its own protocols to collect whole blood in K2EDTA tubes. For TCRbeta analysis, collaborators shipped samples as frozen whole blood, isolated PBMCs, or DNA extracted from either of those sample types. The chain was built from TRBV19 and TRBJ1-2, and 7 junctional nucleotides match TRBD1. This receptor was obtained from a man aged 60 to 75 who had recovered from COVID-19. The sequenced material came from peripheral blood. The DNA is TGTGCCAGTTTCGACAGGGCTTCGGGCCTAGCTAACTATGGCTACACCTTC. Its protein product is CASFDRASGLANYGYTF.